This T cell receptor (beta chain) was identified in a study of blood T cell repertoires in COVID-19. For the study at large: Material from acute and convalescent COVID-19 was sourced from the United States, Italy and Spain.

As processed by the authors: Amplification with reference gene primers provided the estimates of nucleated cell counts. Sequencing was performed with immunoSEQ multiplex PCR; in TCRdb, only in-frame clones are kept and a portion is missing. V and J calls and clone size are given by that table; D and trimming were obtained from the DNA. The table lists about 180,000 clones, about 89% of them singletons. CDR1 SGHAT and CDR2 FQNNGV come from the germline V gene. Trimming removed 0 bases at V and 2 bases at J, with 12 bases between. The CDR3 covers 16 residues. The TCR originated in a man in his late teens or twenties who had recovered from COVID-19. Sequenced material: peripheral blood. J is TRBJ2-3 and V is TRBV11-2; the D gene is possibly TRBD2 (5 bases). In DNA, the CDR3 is TGTGCCAGCAGCTTAGAGGAGAGGGAACTCACAGATACGCAGTATTTT. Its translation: CASSLEERELTDTQYF.